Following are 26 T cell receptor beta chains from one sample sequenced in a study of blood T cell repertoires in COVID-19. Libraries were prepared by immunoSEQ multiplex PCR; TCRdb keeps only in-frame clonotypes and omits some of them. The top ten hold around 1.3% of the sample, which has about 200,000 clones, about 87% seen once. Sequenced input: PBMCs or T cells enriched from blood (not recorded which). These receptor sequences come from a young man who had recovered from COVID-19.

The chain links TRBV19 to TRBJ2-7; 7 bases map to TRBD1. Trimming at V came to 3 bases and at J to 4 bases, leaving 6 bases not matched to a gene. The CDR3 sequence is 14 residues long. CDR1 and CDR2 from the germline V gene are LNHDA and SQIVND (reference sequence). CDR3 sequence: CASSIGQEGYEQYF. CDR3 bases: TGTGCCAGTAGTATTGGACAGGAAGGGTACGAGCAGTACTTC.

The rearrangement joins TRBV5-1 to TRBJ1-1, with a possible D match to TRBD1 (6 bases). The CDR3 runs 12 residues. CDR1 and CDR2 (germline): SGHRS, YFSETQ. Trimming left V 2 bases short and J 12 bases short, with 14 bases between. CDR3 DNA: TGCGCCAGCAGCTTCGACAGGACACTATCTTTCTTT. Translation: CASSFDRTLSFF.

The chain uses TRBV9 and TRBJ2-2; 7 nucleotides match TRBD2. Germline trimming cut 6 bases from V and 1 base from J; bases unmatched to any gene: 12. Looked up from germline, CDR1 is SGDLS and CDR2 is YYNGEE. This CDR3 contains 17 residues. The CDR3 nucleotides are TGTGCCAGCATGGAATCGGCGGGAGAGTTGAACACCGGGGAGCTGTTTTTT. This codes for CASMESAGELNTGELFF.

The CDR3 here is CAWTQGSEAFF. In DNA form, the CDR3 reads TGTGCCTGGACACAGGGTTCTGAAGCTTTCTTT. This chain joins TRBV30 and TRBJ1-1; tentative D call: TRBD1 (6 bases). Germline V lookup: CDR1 GTSNPN, CDR2 SVGIG (reference sequence). The CDR3 contains 11 residues. V lost 4 bases, J lost 6 bases, and 9 bases lay in between.

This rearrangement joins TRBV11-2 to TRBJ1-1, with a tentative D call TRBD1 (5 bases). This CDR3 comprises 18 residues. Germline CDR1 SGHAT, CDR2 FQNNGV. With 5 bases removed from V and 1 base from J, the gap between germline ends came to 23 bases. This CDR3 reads CASSPLSLRQGTNTEAFF. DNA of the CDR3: TGTGCCAGCAGCCCCCTTTCGCTTAGGCAGGGAACGAACACTGAAGCTTTCTTT.

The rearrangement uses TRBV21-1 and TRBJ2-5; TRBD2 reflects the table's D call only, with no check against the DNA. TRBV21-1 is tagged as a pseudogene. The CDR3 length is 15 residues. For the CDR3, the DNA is TGTGCCACCTATGGGGTAGCGGGAGGGCTGGAGACCCAGTACTTC. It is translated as CATYGVAGGLETQYF.

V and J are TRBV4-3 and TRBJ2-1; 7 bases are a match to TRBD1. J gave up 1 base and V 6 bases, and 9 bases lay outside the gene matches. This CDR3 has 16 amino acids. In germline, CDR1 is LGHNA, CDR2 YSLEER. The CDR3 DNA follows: TGCGCCAGCAGTCTAGAGGTGACAGGGTCCTACAATGAGCAGTTCTTC. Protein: CASSLEVTGSYNEQFF.

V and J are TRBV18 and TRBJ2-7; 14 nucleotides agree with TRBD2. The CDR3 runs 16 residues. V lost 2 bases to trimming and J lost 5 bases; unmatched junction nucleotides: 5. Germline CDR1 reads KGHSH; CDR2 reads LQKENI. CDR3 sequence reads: CASSPSPGLAGDEQYF. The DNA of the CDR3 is TGTGCCAGCTCACCATCACCGGGACTAGCGGGGGACGAGCAGTACTTC. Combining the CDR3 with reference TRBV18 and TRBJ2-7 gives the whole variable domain NAGVMQNPRHLVRRRGQEARLRCSPMKGHSHVYWYRQLPEEGLKFMVYLQKENIIDESGMPKERFSAEFPKEGPSILRIQQVVRGDSAAYFCASSPSPGLAGDEQYFGPGTRLTVT.

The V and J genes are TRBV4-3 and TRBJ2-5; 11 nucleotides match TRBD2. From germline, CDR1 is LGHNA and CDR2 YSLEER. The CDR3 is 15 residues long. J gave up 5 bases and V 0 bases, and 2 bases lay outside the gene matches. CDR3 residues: CASSQELAGVETQYF. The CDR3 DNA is TGCGCCAGCAGCCAAGAACTAGCGGGAGTGGAGACCCAGTACTTC.

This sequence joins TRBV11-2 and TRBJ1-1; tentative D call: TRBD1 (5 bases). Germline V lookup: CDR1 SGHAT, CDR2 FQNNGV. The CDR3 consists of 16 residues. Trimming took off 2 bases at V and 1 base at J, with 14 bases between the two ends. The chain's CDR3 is CASSLRGILGNTEAFF. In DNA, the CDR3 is TGTGCCAGCAGCTTAAGGGGTATTCTAGGGAACACTGAAGCTTTCTTT.

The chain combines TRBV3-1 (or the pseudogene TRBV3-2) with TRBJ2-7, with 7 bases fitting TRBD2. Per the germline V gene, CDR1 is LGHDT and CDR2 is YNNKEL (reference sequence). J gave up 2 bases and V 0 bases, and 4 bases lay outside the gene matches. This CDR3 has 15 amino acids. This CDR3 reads CASSQDTGGAYEQYF. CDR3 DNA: TGTGCCAGCAGCCAAGATACGGGAGGCGCCTACGAGCAGTACTTC.

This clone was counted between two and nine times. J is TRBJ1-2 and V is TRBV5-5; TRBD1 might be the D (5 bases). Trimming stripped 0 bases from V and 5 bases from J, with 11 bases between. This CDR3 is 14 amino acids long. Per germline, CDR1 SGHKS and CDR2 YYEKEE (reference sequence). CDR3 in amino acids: CASSLARAQYGYTF. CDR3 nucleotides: TGTGCCAGCAGCTTGGCCAGGGCCCAATATGGCTACACCTTC.

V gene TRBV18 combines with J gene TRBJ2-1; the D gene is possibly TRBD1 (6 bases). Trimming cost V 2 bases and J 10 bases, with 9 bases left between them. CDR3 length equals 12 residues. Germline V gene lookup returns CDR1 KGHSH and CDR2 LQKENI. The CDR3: CASSPGGSEQFF. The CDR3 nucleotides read TGTGCCAGCTCACCAGGGGGCAGCGAGCAGTTCTTC.

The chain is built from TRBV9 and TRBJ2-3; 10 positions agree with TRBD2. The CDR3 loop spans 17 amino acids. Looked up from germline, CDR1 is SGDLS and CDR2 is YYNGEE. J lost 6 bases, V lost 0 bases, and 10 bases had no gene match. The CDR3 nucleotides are TGTGCCAGCAGCGTAGCTACGTCTAGCGGGAGATTGGATACGCAGTATTTT. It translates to CASSVATSSGRLDTQYF.

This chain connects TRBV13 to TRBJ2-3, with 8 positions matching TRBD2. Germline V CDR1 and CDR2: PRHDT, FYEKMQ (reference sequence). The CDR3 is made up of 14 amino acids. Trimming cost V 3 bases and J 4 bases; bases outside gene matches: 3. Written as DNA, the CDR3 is TGTGCCAGCAGCTTGTGGCGGGAGGCAGATACGCAGTATTTT. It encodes CASSLWREADTQYF. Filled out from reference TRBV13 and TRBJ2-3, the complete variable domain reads AAGVIQSPRHLIKEKRETATLKCYPIPRHDTVYWYQQGPGQDPQFLISFYEKMQSDKGSIPDRFSAQQFSDYHSELNMSSLELGDSALYFCASSLWREADTQYFGPGTRLTVL.

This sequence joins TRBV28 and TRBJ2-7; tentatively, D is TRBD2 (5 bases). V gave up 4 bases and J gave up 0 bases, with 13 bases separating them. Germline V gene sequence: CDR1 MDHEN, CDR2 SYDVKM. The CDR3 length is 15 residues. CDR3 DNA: TGTGCCAGCAGTTATGAGGGCGAGAGCTCCTACGAGCAGTACTTC. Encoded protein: CASSYEGESSYEQYF.

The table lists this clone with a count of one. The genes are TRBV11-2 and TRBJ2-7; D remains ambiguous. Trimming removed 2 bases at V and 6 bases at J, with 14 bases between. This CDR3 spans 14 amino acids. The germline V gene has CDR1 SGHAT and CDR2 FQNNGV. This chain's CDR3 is CASSLMSAEVEQYF. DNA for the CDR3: TGTGCCAGCAGCTTAATGTCCGCCGAGGTCGAGCAGTACTTC. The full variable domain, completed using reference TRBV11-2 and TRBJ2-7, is EAGVAQSPRYKIIEKRQSVAFWCNPISGHATLYWYQQILGQGPKLLIQFQNNGVVDDSQLPKDRFSAERLKGVDSTLKIQPAKLEDSAVYLCASSLMSAEVEQYFGPGTRLTVT.

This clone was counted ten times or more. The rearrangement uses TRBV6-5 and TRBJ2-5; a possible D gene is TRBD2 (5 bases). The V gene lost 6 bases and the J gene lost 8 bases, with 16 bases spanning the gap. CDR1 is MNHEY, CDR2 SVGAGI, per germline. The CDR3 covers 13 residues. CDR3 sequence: CASRSGNQVTQYF. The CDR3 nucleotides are TGTGCCAGCAGGAGCGGCAATCAAGTCACCCAGTACTTC.

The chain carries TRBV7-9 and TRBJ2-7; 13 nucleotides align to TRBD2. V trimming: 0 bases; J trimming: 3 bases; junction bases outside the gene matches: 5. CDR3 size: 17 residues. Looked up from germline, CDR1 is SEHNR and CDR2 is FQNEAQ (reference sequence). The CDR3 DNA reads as TGTGCCAGCAGCTTAGCGGGACTAGCGGGATTGGGCTACGAGCAGTACTTC. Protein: CASSLAGLAGLGYEQYF.

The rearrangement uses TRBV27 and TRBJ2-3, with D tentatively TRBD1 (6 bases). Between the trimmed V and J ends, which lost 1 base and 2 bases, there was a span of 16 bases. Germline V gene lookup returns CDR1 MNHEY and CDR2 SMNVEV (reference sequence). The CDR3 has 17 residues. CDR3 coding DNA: TGTGCCAGCAGTTTATACTTGGACAGCTACTCCACAGATACGCAGTATTTT. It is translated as CASSLYLDSYSTDTQYF.

In nucleotides, the CDR3 is TGCGCCAGCAGCTTCGGGGGAAAGACTGAAGCTTTCTTT. Protein product: CASSFGGKTEAFF. The chain has TRBV5-1 and TRBJ1-1, with D perhaps matching TRBD1 (5 bases). Trimming stripped 2 bases from V and 5 bases from J, with 10 bases between. Germline CDR1 SGHRS, CDR2 YFSETQ. The CDR3 loop spans 13 amino acids.

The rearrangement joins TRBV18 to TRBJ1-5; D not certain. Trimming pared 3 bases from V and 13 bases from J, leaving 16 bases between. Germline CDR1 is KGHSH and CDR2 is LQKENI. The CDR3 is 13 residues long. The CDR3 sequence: CASSPIRGGEQHF. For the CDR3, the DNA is TGTGCCAGCTCACCGATACGAGGAGGAGAACAGCATTTT.

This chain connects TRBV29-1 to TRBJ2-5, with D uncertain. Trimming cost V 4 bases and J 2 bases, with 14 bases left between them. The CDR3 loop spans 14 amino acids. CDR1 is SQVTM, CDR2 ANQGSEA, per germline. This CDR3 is CSVVDRRQQETQYF. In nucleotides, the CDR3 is TGCAGCGTTGTCGATCGGCGGCAACAAGAGACCCAGTACTTC. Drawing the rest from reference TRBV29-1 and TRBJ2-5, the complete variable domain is SAVISQKPSRDICQRGTSLTIQCQVDSQVTMMFWYRQQPGQSLTLIATANQGSEATYESGFVIDKFPISRPNLTFSTLTVSNMSPEDSSIYLCSVVDRRQQETQYFGPGTRLLVL.

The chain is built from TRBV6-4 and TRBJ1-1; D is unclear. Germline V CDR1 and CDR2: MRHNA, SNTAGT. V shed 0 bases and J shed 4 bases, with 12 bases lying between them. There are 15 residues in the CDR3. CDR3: CASSDSAGVGTEAFF. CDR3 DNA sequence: TGTGCCAGCAGTGACTCGGCGGGCGTGGGCACTGAAGCTTTCTTT.

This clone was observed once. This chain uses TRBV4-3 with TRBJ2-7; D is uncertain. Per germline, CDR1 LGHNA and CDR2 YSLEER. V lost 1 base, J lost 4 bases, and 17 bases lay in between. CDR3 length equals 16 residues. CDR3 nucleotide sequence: TGCGCCAGCAGCCAAGTCGAGGCCTCCAGCTTGTACGAGCAGTACTTC. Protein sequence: CASSQVEASSLYEQYF.

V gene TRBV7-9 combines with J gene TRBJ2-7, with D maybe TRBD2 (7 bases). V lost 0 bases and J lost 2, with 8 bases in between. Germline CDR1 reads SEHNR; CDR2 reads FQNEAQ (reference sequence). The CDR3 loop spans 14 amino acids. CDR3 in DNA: TGTGCCAGCAGCTTAGCGCGGGGGCCCTACGAGCAGTACTTC. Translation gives CASSLARGPYEQYF. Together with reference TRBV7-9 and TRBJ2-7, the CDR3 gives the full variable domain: DTGVSQNPRHKITKRGQNVTFRCDPISEHNRLYWYRQTLGQGPEFLTYFQNEAQLEKSRLLSDRFSAERPKGSFSTLEIQRTEQGDSAMYLCASSLARGPYEQYFGPGTRLTVT.